A single T cell receptor beta chain is shown here with its context. The antigen is undetermined. This specimen belongs to a study of cytomegalovirus exposure and HLA in healthy donors. The CDR3 contains 14 residues. Germline-derived CDR1 and CDR2 are SGHRS and YFSETQ. Trimming cost V 0 bases and J 6 bases, with 11 bases left between them. General study results and limits: Within an earlier analysis, most TCR beta V segments proved productive either about 87% or about 30% of the time. The records held CMV serostatus as the only immune exposure information.

Amplification used 60 Vbeta primers and 13 Jbeta primers. Assay: immunoSEQ multiplex PCR; the TCRdb copy retains only in-frame clones and omits some. The table shows about 110,000 clones, with 70% to 80% occurring only once. This rearrangement joins TRBV5-1 to TRBJ2-3, with D tentatively TRBD2 (6 bases). Sequencing was done on a sample of PBMCs. The clonotype comes from a man aged 40-49 years in good health and CMV-seronegative. The CDR3 DNA is TGCGCCAGCAGCTTGGGCCAGGAGGGTGATACGCAGTATTTT. Translating gives CASSLGQEGDTQYF. Based on the CDR3 plus reference TRBV5-1 and TRBJ2-3, the full variable domain is KAGVTQTPRYLIKTRGQQVTLSCSPISGHRSVSWYQQTPGQGLQFLFEYFSETQRNKGNFPGRFSGRQFSNSRSEMNVSTLELGDSALYLCASSLGQEGDTQYFGPGTRLTVL.